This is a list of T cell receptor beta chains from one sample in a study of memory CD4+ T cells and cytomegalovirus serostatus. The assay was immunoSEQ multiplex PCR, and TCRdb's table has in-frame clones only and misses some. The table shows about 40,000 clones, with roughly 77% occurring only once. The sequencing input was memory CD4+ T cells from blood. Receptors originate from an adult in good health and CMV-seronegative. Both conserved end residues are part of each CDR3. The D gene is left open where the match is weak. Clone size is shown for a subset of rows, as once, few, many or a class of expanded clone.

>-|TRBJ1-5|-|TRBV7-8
CASSLGHGREGQPQHF
TGTGCCAGCAGCTTAGGGCATGGACGAGAGGGACAGCCCCAGCATTTT
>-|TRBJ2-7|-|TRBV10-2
CASSEGASAQYF
TGCGCCAGCAGTGAGGGGGCCTCGGCGCAGTACTTC
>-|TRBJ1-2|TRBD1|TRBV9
CASTPVTSRGGAGYTF
TGTGCCAGCACGCCGGTAACTTCCAGGGGGGGTGCGGGCTACACCTTC
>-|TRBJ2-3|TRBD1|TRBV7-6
CASSTAQGADTQYF
TGTGCCAGCAGCACCGCCCAGGGGGCTGATACGCAGTATTTT
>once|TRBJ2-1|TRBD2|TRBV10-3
CAIRPTDRGGINEQFF
TGTGCCATCAGGCCTACTGATCGGGGGGGTATCAATGAGCAGTTCTTC
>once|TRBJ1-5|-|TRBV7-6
CASSLHAGVSNQPQHF
TGTGCCAGCAGCCTTCACGCAGGGGTGAGCAATCAGCCCCAGCATTTT
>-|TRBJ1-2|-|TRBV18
CASSPITEPNYGYTF
TGTGCCAGCTCACCAATAACTGAGCCTAACTATGGCTACACCTTC
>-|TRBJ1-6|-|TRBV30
CALAQNSPLHF
TGTGCCTTAGCTCAAAATTCACCCCTCCACTTT
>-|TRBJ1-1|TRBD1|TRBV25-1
CASSQQGRTEAFF
TGTGCCAGCAGTCAACAGGGGAGAACTGAAGCTTTCTTT
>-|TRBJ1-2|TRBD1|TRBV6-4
CASSEGGQAAYGYTF
TGTGCCAGCAGTGAGGGGGGACAGGCCGCCTATGGCTACACCTTC
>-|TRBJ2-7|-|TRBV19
CASSMRGAEDEQYF
TGTGCCAGTAGTATGAGAGGGGCAGAGGACGAGCAGTACTTC
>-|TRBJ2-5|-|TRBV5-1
CASSVPGQETQYF
TGCGCCAGCAGCGTACCGGGGCAAGAGACCCAGTACTTC
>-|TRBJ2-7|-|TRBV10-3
CAISEEVEQYF
TGTGCCATCAGTGAAGAGGTGGAGCAGTACTTC
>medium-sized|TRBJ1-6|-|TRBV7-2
CASSLVWGESPLHF
TGTGCCAGCAGCTTAGTGTGGGGCGAGTCACCCCTCCACTTT
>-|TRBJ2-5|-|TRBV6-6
CASSYSTGLQETQYF
TGTGCCAGCAGTTACTCTACCGGGTTACAAGAGACCCAGTACTTC
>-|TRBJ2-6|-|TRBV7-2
CASSLGGGNGANVLTF
TGTGCCAGCAGCTTGGGAGGGGGCAATGGGGCCAACGTCCTGACTTTC
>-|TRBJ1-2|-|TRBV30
CAWTLRHGYTF
TGTGCCTGGACACTTAGACATGGCTACACCTTC
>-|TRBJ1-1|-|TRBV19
CASSRWRAGTEAFF
TGTGCCAGTAGTCGGTGGAGGGCTGGCACTGAAGCTTTCTTT
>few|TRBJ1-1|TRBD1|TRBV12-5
CASGPDRVFGTEAFF
TGTGCTAGTGGTCCGGACAGGGTGTTTGGCACTGAAGCTTTCTTT
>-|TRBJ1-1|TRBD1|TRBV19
CASSTDRGHPEAFF
TGTGCCAGTAGTACGGACAGGGGGCACCCTGAAGCTTTCTTT
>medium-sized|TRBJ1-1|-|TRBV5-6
CASSATGGTEAFF
TGTGCCAGCAGTGCTACAGGAGGGACTGAAGCTTTCTTT
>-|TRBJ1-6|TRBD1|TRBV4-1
CASSQEGGGQGDSPLHF
TGCGCCAGCAGCCAAGAAGGTGGTGGACAGGGCGATTCACCCCTCCACTTT
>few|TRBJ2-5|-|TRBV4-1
CASSQAGRETQYF
TGCGCCAGCAGCCAAGCAGGGAGAGAGACCCAGTACTTC
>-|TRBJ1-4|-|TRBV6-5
CASIGGEKLFF
TGTGCCAGCATCGGGGGGGAAAAACTGTTTTTT
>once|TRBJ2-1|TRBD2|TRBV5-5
CASSLGVGGAREQFF
TGTGCCAGCAGCTTGGGGGTCGGGGGGGCCCGGGAGCAGTTCTTC
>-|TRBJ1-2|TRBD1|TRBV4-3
CASSRDTGANYGYTF
TGCGCCAGCAGCCGAGATACAGGGGCGAACTATGGCTACACCTTC
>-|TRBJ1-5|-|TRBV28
CATHESLGQPQHF
TGTGCCACCCATGAGAGTTTGGGTCAGCCCCAGCATTTT
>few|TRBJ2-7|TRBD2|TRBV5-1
CASSLTGLAAEQYF
TGCGCCAGCAGCCTGACGGGACTAGCAGCCGAGCAGTACTTC
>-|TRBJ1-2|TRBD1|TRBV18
CASSPGTESGYTF
TGTGCCAGCTCCCCCGGGACAGAGTCCGGCTACACCTTC
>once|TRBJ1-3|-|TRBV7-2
CASSKTVNTIYF
TGTGCCAGCAGCAAGACAGTAAACACCATATATTTT
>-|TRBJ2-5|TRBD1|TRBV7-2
CASSLGGTVETQYF
TGTGCCAGCAGCTTAGGGGGGACAGTTGAGACCCAGTACTTC
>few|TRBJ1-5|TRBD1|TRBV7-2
CASSMDRVQPQHF
TGTGCCAGCAGCATGGACAGGGTTCAGCCCCAGCATTTT
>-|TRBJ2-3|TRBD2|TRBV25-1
CASSEGLLAGTDTQYF
TGTGCCAGCAGTGAAGGGCTCCTAGCGGGGACAGATACGCAGTATTTT
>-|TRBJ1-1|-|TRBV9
CASSVNPGTSAEAFF
TGTGCCAGCAGCGTAAATCCCGGGACATCGGCTGAAGCTTTCTTT
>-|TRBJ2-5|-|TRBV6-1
CASSLETQYF
TGTGCCAGCAGTTTGGAGACCCAGTACTTC
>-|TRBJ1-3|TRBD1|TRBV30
CAWSVGGANGNTIYF
TGTGCCTGGAGTGTAGGGGGCGCGAATGGAAACACCATATATTTT
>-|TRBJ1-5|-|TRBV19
CASRSGRGGLGQPQHF
TGTGCCAGTAGATCGGGTAGGGGCGGTTTAGGTCAGCCCCAGCATTTT
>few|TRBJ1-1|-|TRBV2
CASKQGLAEAFF
TGTGCCAGCAAGCAGGGGTTGGCTGAAGCTTTCTTT
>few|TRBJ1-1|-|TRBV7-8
CASSLATPGHTGNPEAFF
TGTGCCAGCAGCTTAGCGACCCCGGGACACACAGGCAATCCTGAAGCTTTCTTT
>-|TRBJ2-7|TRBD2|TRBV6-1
CASRVSGGASYEQYF
TGTGCCAGCAGAGTTAGCGGGGGGGCCTCGTACGAGCAGTACTTC
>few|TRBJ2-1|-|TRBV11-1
CASINRRGSSYNEQFF
TGTGCCAGCATCAACCGACGGGGGAGCTCCTACAATGAGCAGTTCTTC